The rows below give T cell receptor beta chains drawn from one sample of a study of blood T cell repertoires in COVID-19. The protocol was immunoSEQ multiplex PCR, while the TCRdb copy is restricted to in-frame clones and leaves out a portion. This sample has roughly 240,000 clones, with about 86% found just once. The sequenced sample consisted of peripheral blood. These receptors were taken from a woman in her twenties or thirties who had recovered from COVID-19. Both conserved end residues are part of each CDR3. A D gene is named only where the DNA matches it firmly. Rows may omit the clone size; those that give it use once, few, many or a size class.

abundance | j_gene | v_gene | d_gene | CDR3nt | CDR3aa
once | TRBJ2-3 | TRBV5-5 | - | TGTGCCAGCAGCGTCGGCGGGGCTCGGGATACGCAGTATTTT | CASSVGGARDTQYF
- | TRBJ1-4 | TRBV18 | - | TGTGCCAGCTCGCCAGGGGCGGGATTTGAAAAACTGTTTTTT | CASSPGAGFEKLFF
- | TRBJ2-7 | TRBV12-3/TRBV12-4 | - | TGTGCCAGCAGCCCAGGACAGTCCTACGAGCAGTACTTC | CASSPGQSYEQYF
- | TRBJ2-3 | TRBV4-3 | - | TGCGCCAGCAGCCAAGAGTTAAGCACAGATACGCAGTATTTT | CASSQELSTDTQYF
- | TRBJ1-5 | TRBV6-1 | - | TGTGCCAGCAGTGTGAGGGGAAGCGGGGACAATCAGCCCCAGCATTTT | CASSVRGSGDNQPQHF
- | TRBJ1-6 | TRBV11-2 | TRBD1 | TGTGCCAGCAGCTTAGGACAGGGGTTCTATAATTCACCCCTCCACTTT | CASSLGQGFYNSPLHF
- | TRBJ1-6 | TRBV30 | - | TGTGCCTGGAGTTTAACAGGGACCGTGACTAATTCACCCCTCCACTTT | CAWSLTGTVTNSPLHF
- | TRBJ2-5 | TRBV3-1/TRBV3-2 | TRBD1 | TGTGCCAGCAGTCATCCGGGACAGGGGAAAGAGACCCAGTACTTC | CASSHPGQGKETQYF
- | TRBJ2-3 | TRBV6-6 | TRBD1 | TGTGCCAGCAGTCATCGGACAGGGGCCACAGATACGCAGTATTTT | CASSHRTGATDTQYF
- | TRBJ2-2 | TRBV14 | - | TGTGCCAGCAGCCAAGGCTGGGGCAGAATCACCGGGGAGCTGTTTTTT | CASSQGWGRITGELFF
- | TRBJ1-5 | TRBV6-1 | - | TGTGCCAGCAGTGATGGCCGCAATCAGCCCCAGCATTTT | CASSDGRNQPQHF
- | TRBJ1-2 | TRBV10-3 | - | TGTGCCACCTCGCGGGCGAACCATGGCTACACCTTC | CATSRANHGYTF
- | TRBJ1-1 | TRBV25-1 | TRBD1 | TGTGCCAGCACAGGCCAGGGGGCCGGGAAAGAAGCTTTCTTT | CASTGQGAGKEAFF
- | TRBJ2-5 | TRBV5-1 | TRBD2 | TGCGCCAGCAGCTTGGGTGTCAGCGGGGGAGAAGAGACCCAGTACTTC | CASSLGVSGGEETQYF
- | TRBJ2-7 | TRBV4-2 | - | TGTGCCAGCAGCCACGAGTTACAGGGGGGGAGATACGAGCAGTACTTC | CASSHELQGGRYEQYF
- | TRBJ2-1 | TRBV4-2 | - | TGTGCCAGCAGCCACTTGACAGGACTGAGCTCCTACAATGAGCAGTTCTTC | CASSHLTGLSSYNEQFF
- | TRBJ1-5 | TRBV6-5 | - | TGTGCCAGCAGTTACTCTGGAGATTATCAGCCCCAGCATTTT | CASSYSGDYQPQHF
- | TRBJ1-1 | TRBV11-2 | - | TGTGCCAGCAGCGGCCACAGGGTGGGGAACACTGAAGCTTTCTTT | CASSGHRVGNTEAFF
- | TRBJ2-1 | TRBV10-2 | TRBD1 | TGCGCCAGCAGTGAGCCGACAGGGGATGAAGCGTTCAATGAGCAGTTCTTC | CASSEPTGDEAFNEQFF
- | TRBJ2-7 | TRBV7-6 | TRBD2 | TGTGCCAGCAGCCCTGTTGTAGCGGGGGGGACCTACGAGCAGTACTTC | CASSPVVAGGTYEQYF
many | TRBJ1-5 | TRBV28 | - | TGTGCCAGCACCCCACCGGAGGGCACGCATCAGCCCCAGCATTTT | CASTPPEGTHQPQHF
- | TRBJ1-6 | TRBV30 | TRBD1 | TGTGCCTGGGGGGGACAGGACAATTCACCCCTCCACTTT | CAWGGQDNSPLHF
- | TRBJ2-1 | TRBV7-3 | - | TGTGCCAGCAGCTTAAACCCCCAGGGACTCAGTTACAATGAGCAGTTCTTC | CASSLNPQGLSYNEQFF
few | TRBJ1-2 | TRBV6-1 | - | TGTGCCAGCAGTGAACGACAGGAATATGGCTACACCTTC | CASSERQEYGYTF
- | TRBJ2-2 | TRBV6-4 | - | TGTGCCAGCAGTGAGTCGGAACAGTACACCGGGGAGCTGTTTTTT | CASSESEQYTGELFF
few | TRBJ2-4 | TRBV20-1 | - | TGCAGTGCTAGTGACCCGCAGGGAGCCAAAAACATTCAGTACTTC | CSASDPQGAKNIQYF
once | TRBJ1-4 | TRBV11-3 | - | TGTGCCAGCAGCTTAGTCCCCCGACAGGACCCTGATGAAAAACTGTTTTTT | CASSLVPRQDPDEKLFF
- | TRBJ2-3 | TRBV9 | TRBD2 | TGTGCCAGCAGCGCGAGCGGGGGGGGCACAGATACGCAGTATTTT | CASSASGGGTDTQYF
- | TRBJ2-5 | TRBV2 | - | TGTGCCAGCATTTACTGGGAGACCCAGTACTTC | CASIYWETQYF
- | TRBJ2-7 | TRBV7-2 | TRBD2 | TGTGCCAGCAGCCTAGGGGCGGGTAGCGGGGTGTACGAGCAGTACTTC | CASSLGAGSGVYEQYF
- | TRBJ1-2 | TRBV6-2/TRBV6-3 | TRBD1 | TGTGCCAGCAGTTGGGGACAGGGGGTTTTTGGCTACACCTTC | CASSWGQGVFGYTF
once | TRBJ2-4 | TRBV5-1 | - | TGCGCCAGCAGCTCCAGGGCAGGAGAAAACATTCAGTACTTC | CASSSRAGENIQYF
- | TRBJ2-3 | TRBV5-6 | TRBD2 | TGTGCCAGCAGCTTAACTAGCGGGGGGACAGATACGCAGTATTTT | CASSLTSGGTDTQYF
once | TRBJ1-2 | TRBV5-1 | TRBD1 | TGCGCCAGCAGCGGTGGGACAGGGGGCAGGGAGTATGGCTACACCTTC | CASSGGTGGREYGYTF
once | TRBJ1-4 | TRBV19 | TRBD1 | TGTGCCAGTTCTATACCGGGACAGCCAGGGGAAAAACTGTTTTTT | CASSIPGQPGEKLFF
- | TRBJ2-1 | TRBV10-3 | TRBD1 | TGTGCCATCAGTGCCGGACAGGGGGGAAACAATGAGCAGTTCTTC | CAISAGQGGNNEQFF
- | TRBJ1-1 | TRBV7-2 | - | TGTGCCAGCAGCTTCACGCGAGGAGCTTTCTTT | CASSFTRGAFF
- | TRBJ1-2 | TRBV5-1 | - | TGCGCCAGCAGCTTGGCGAGGGACTTCGATGGCTACACCTTC | CASSLARDFDGYTF
- | TRBJ1-5 | TRBV19 | - | TGTGCCAGTAAGGATGTGGAGGGTCAGCCCCAGCATTTT | CASKDVEGQPQHF
- | TRBJ2-5 | TRBV5-5 | - | TGTGCCAGCAGTTTCCCCCCGGGGGAGACCCAGTACTTC | CASSFPPGETQYF
- | TRBJ2-7 | TRBV30 | - | TGTGCCTGGAGTAAACAGGGAGTTGGCTACGAGCAGTACTTC | CAWSKQGVGYEQYF
once | TRBJ1-3 | TRBV7-8 | - | TGTGCCAGCAGCTTAGTATGGGAGTCTGGAAACACCATATATTTT | CASSLVWESGNTIYF
- | TRBJ1-1 | TRBV7-7 | TRBD1 | TGTGCCAGCAGTTCTCAACCGGGACAGGGGTCTATATGGGGGGAAAACACTGAAGCTTTCTTT | CASSSQPGQGSIWGENTEAFF
- | TRBJ1-1 | TRBV5-3 | - | TGTGCCAGAAGCTTGGAGATGGGCTTCGATATTGAAGCTTTCTTT | CARSLEMGFDIEAFF
- | TRBJ2-7 | TRBV15 | - | TGTGCCACCAGCAGAGGGACGGGAAACTACGAGCAGTACTTC | CATSRGTGNYEQYF
- | TRBJ2-5 | TRBV27 | TRBD2 | TGTGCCAGCAGTTTACTAGCGGGGCCCCGAGGGACCCAGTACTTC | CASSLLAGPRGTQYF
- | TRBJ2-1 | TRBV4-2 | TRBD2 | TGTGCCAGCAGCCAGCCGACAACTGGGGGAGGGGACAATGAGCAGTTCTTC | CASSQPTTGGGDNEQFF
- | TRBJ1-3 | TRBV7-9 | TRBD1 | TGTGCCAGCAGCTCGAGGACAGGGACAGGAAACACCATATATTTT | CASSSRTGTGNTIYF
- | TRBJ2-1 | TRBV20-1 | - | TGCAGTGCTTGGGGGGGCTCTGAGCAGTTCTTC | CSAWGGSEQFF
- | TRBJ2-1 | TRBV6-5 | TRBD2 | TGTGCCAGCAGTTTCGAAGCGGGGGGCCTAAATGAGCAGTTCTTC | CASSFEAGGLNEQFF
- | TRBJ2-7 | TRBV7-8 | TRBD1 | TGTGCCAGCAGCCTCCGGGACAGGGGAGGTGAGCAGTACTTC | CASSLRDRGGEQYF
once | TRBJ2-1 | TRBV19 | - | TGTGCCAGTAGTATTAGGAGTGGCAGAATAGAGCAGTTCTTC | CASSIRSGRIEQFF
- | TRBJ2-1 | TRBV10-3 | - | TGTGCCACTAGGGGCATCACACAGTTCTTC | CATRGITQFF
- | TRBJ1-5 | TRBV6-6 | - | TGTGCCAGCAGTTACTCGAGTCAGGGCCATCAGCCCCAGCATTTT | CASSYSSQGHQPQHF
- | TRBJ1-2 | TRBV7-9 | - | TGTGCCAGCAGCTCACTCCGGGGTCCTGTGGGCTACACCTTC | CASSSLRGPVGYTF
- | TRBJ1-5 | TRBV7-2 | TRBD1 | TGTGCCAGCAGCATCGACAGGGATCAGCCCCAGCATTTT | CASSIDRDQPQHF
- | TRBJ2-2 | TRBV4-1 | - | TGCGCCAGCAGCCAACTTCGGCGGTCGAACACCGGGGAGCTGTTTTTT | CASSQLRRSNTGELFF
- | TRBJ1-1 | TRBV5-4 | - | TGTGCCAGCAGCTTCCGAGGAAACACTGAAGCTTTCTTT | CASSFRGNTEAFF
once | TRBJ1-1 | TRBV6-2/TRBV6-3 | TRBD1 | TGTGCCAGCAGTCGGGGACAGGGGGCAGCTAACCCCACTGAAGCTTTCTTT | CASSRGQGAANPTEAFF